This T cell receptor beta chain stems from a study of T cell responses to AZD1222 COVID-19 vaccine. CDR3 length: 15 residues. Trimming cost V 0 bases and J 2 bases, with 8 bases left between them. Germline CDR1 and CDR2: SGHRS and YFSETQ. Profiling relied on immunoSEQ multiplex PCR, and the TCRdb table lists in-frame clones only, not all of them. The repertoire holds about 140,000 clones, with more than 85% as singletons. The V call is TRBV5-1, the J call TRBJ2-2; TRBD1 is a possible D gene (5 bases). The receptor comes from an adult who received the AZD1222 COVID-19 vaccine. The material was peripheral blood, obtained 28 days after the second AZD1222 dose. CDR3 DNA: TGCGCCAGCAGCTTGGAACAGGCCAACACCGGGGAGCTGTTTTTT. This codes for CASSLEQANTGELFF.